These 7 T cell receptor beta chains originate from one sample sequenced in a study of cytomegalovirus exposure and HLA in healthy donors. In the PCR, 60 Vbeta and 13 Jbeta primers were used. Profiling relied on immunoSEQ multiplex PCR, and the TCRdb table lists in-frame clones only, not all of them. The table lists under 200,000 clones, around 75% of them singletons, with roughly 2% in the top ten. Sequenced sample: PBMCs. These receptors came from a human donor in good health.

The chain recombines TRBV9 with TRBJ2-1, with D perhaps TRBD1 (5 bases). CDR1 is SGDLS, CDR2 YYNGEE, per germline. The CDR3 is 13 amino acids. Trimming removed 0 bases at V and 7 bases at J, with 8 bases between. The CDR3 DNA reads as TGTGCCAGCAGCGTAGGACCAGGGAATGAGCAGTTCTTC. Protein product: CASSVGPGNEQFF.

V is TRBV9 and J is TRBJ1-3, with D tentatively TRBD1 (6 bases). The V gene's germline CDR1 is SGDLS and CDR2 YYNGEE. The length of the CDR3 is 15 residues. Trimming pared 5 bases from V and 4 bases from J, leaving 16 bases between. The CDR3 DNA reads TGTGCCAGCAGTCCTCTACAGGGACCCGGAAACACCATATATTTT. It codes for CASSPLQGPGNTIYF.

J is TRBJ2-7 and V is TRBV29-1, with 7 bases that match TRBD1. Germline CDR1 is SQVTM and CDR2 is ANQGSEA. This CDR3 spans 15 amino acids. The J segment lost 6 bases and the V segment lost 4 bases, leaving 15 bases of the junction unmatched. Here the CDR3 DNA reads TGCAGCGTTGGAGCTCGAGGGGGCGCGTATGTCGAGCAGTACTTC. It is translated as CSVGARGGAYVEQYF.

The chain recombines TRBV6-5 with TRBJ2-1; 7 bases are a match to TRBD2. CDR1 MNHEY and CDR2 SVGAGI come from the germline V gene. J was trimmed by 7 bases and V by 6 bases; bases with no gene match: 3. The CDR3 is made up of 12 amino acids. The CDR3 nucleotides are TGTGCCAGCAGAAGTAGCGGGAATGAGCAGTTCTTC. Its protein is CASRSSGNEQFF.

V and J are TRBV7-9 and TRBJ1-2; 7 nucleotides match TRBD1. The CDR3 is 15 amino acids. From germline, CDR1 is SEHNR and CDR2 FQNEAQ (reference sequence). V shed 0 bases, J shed 4 bases, and the junction held 5 bases outside the gene matches. The CDR3 loop reads CASSLAGTAPYGYTF. The DNA for the CDR3 is TGTGCCAGCAGCTTAGCGGGGACAGCCCCCTATGGCTACACCTTC.

The CDR3 DNA follows: TGTGCCAGTAGTAGAGTAGGACAGTACACTGAAGCTTTCTTT. Its protein is CASSRVGQYTEAFF. This chain uses TRBV19 with TRBJ1-1; perhaps TRBD1 as D (6 bases). Germline CDR1 reads LNHDA; CDR2 reads SQIVND (reference sequence). The length of the CDR3 is 14 residues. Trimming took 4 bases from V and 3 from J, leaving 12 bases between them.

This chain connects TRBV4-2 to TRBJ2-3, with D possibly matching TRBD2 (6 bases). V lost 3 bases and J 2 bases, leaving 21 bases between the germline ends. This CDR3 has 18 residues. Germline V gives CDR1 LGHNA, CDR2 YNFKEQ. The CDR3 region is CASSQKPGTQKVTDTQYF. The CDR3 DNA reads TGTGCCAGCAGCCAGAAACCCGGGACTCAAAAAGTCACAGATACGCAGTATTTT.